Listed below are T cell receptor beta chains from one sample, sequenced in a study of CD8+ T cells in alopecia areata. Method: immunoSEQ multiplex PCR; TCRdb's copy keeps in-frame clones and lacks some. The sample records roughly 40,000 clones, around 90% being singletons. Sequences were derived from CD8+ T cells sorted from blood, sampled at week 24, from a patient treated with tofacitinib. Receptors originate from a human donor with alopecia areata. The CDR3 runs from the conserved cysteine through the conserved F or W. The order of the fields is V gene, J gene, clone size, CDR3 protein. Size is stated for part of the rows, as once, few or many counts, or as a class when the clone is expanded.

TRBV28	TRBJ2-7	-	CASSLLAGGREQYF
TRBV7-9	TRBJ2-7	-	CASSLGQGIFYEQYF
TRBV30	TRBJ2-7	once	CALRGDTYEQYF
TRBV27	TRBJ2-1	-	CASSYRLAYYNEQFF
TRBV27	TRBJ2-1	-	CASSSSAGLRDEQFF
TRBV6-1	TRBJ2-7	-	CASRSHDRSSYEQYF
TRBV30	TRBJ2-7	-	CAWSVRQPGEQYF
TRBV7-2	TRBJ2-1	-	CASSLGLGIERFF
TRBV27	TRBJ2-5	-	CASSLWQTSGGQETQYF
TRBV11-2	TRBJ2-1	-	CASSPLNEQFF
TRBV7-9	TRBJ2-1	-	CASSFGLAHNEQFF
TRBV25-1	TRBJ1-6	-	CASSDWGYGSPLHF
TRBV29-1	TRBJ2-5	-	CSSRPSGVGETQYF
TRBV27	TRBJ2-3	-	CASSNRDLTDTQYF
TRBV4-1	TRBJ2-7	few	CASSQERTGVLYEQYF
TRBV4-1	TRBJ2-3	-	CASSSVLGTLDTDTQYF
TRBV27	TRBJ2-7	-	CASSSGLAGVYEQYF
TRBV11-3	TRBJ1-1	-	CASSQGGLDTEAFF
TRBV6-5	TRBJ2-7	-	CASSRQGALDEQYF
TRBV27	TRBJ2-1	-	CASSGESLAGGLFF
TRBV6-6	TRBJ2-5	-	CASSYLLRETQYF
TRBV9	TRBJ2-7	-	CASSPSGISYEQYF
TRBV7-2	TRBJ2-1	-	CASSPRSSASYNEQFF
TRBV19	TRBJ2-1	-	CASSGSSPGNEQFF
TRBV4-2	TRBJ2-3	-	CASSQEQAGAKDTQYF
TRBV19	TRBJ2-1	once	CASSPGHADEQFF
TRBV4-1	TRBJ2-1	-	CASSQTRQGNEQFF
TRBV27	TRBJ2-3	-	CASSSILAGGPSTDTQYF
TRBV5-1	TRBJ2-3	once	CASSSSVGTDTQYF
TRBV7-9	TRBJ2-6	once	CASISPPSGANVLTF
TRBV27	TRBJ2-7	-	CASSLSGQGRDEQYF
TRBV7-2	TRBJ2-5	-	CASSPVDETQYF
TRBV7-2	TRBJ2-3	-	CASSPPPGGSTDTQYF
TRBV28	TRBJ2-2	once	CASSPVGGNTGELFF